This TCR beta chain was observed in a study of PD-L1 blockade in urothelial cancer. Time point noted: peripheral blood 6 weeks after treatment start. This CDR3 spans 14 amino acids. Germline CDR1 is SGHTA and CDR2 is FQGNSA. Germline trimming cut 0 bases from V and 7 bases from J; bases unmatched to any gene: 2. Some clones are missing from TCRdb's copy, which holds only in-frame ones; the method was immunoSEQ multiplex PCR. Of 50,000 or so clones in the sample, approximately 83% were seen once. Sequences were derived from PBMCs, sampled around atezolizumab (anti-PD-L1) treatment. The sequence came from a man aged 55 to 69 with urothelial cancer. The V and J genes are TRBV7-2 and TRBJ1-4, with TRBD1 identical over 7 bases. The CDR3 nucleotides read TGTGCCAGCAGCTTAGCCAGGGGGACTGAAAAACTGTTTTTT. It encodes CASSLARGTEKLFF.